This entry lists 28 T cell receptor beta chains sequenced from one sample in a study of blood T cell repertoires in COVID-19. Generated by immunoSEQ multiplex PCR, the TCRdb table keeps only in-frame clones and is missing some. This table has some 28,000 clones, about 83% appearing once. The sample was peripheral blood. Receptor source: a human donor in a cohort sampled during active COVID-19.

The chain carries TRBV2 and TRBJ2-7, with a possible D match to TRBD1 (6 bases). Germline values: CDR1 SNHLY, CDR2 FYNNEI. The CDR3 length is 14 residues. Trimming removed 3 bases at V and 3 bases at J, with 12 bases between. In DNA form, the CDR3 reads TGTGCCAGCAGTGAGAACAGGGAGTACTACGAGCAGTACTTC. Translated: CASSENREYYEQYF.

The chain is built from TRBV23-1 and TRBJ2-4, with TRBD2 matching 14 bases. TRBV23-1 is known as an ORF, though its function is uncertain. Germline trimming cut 4 bases from V and 0 bases from J; bases unmatched to any gene: 8. The CDR3 has 19 residues. The CDR3 is CASSPLGLAGGIAKNIQYF. The CDR3 nucleotides read TGCGCCAGCAGTCCTTTAGGACTAGCGGGGGGAATAGCCAAAAACATTCAGTACTTC.

This chain links TRBV28 with TRBJ1-5, with 7 nucleotides matching TRBD1. Trimming cost V 5 bases and J 0 bases; bases outside gene matches: 7. There are 16 residues in the CDR3. Germline V gene lookup returns CDR1 MDHEN and CDR2 SYDVKM. The CDR3 here is CASSPSGTDSNQPQHF. The CDR3 DNA is TGTGCCAGCAGTCCTTCCGGGACAGATAGCAATCAGCCCCAGCATTTT.

The chain employs TRBV13 and TRBJ1-2, with D tentatively TRBD1 (6 bases). Trimming left V 3 bases short and J 8 bases short, with 19 bases between. This CDR3 has 15 amino acids. Germline V lookup: CDR1 PRHDT, CDR2 FYEKMQ (reference sequence). In nucleotides, the CDR3 is TGTGCCAGCAGCTTCGGTGGGGGCCGGGTTGGGGGCTACACCTTC. It specifies CASSFGGGRVGGYTF.

This clone came up a few times. The rearrangement joins TRBV6-1 to TRBJ1-4; tentative D call: TRBD1 (5 bases). Looked up from germline, CDR1 is MNHNS and CDR2 is SASEGT. The V end was cut by 0 bases, the J end by 6 bases, with 17 bases between. This CDR3 is 17 amino acids long. CDR3 in amino acids: CASSEARPPGWDEKLFF. The CDR3 coding sequence is TGTGCCAGCAGTGAAGCGCGCCCCCCAGGGTGGGATGAAAAACTGTTTTTT.

The chain is built from TRBV5-1 and TRBJ1-1; 9 bases line up with TRBD1. Germline V CDR1 and CDR2: SGHRS, YFSETQ. The CDR3 loop spans 16 amino acids. J was trimmed by 3 bases and V by 0 bases; bases with no gene match: 6. The CDR3 nucleotides are TGCGCCAGCAGCTTGGAACAGGGGGCGCTGGACACTGAAGCTTTCTTT. Its translation is CASSLEQGALDTEAFF.

V is TRBV10-3 and J is TRBJ2-4, with 10 bases identical to TRBD2. From germline, CDR1 is ENHRY and CDR2 SYGVKD. The ends lost 6 bases at V and 5 bases at J; junction bases unmatched: 4. This CDR3 spans 14 amino acids. In nucleotides, the CDR3 is TGTGCCATCAGAGCGGGAGGGGCAGAAAACATTCAGTACTTC. Translated, it gives CAIRAGGAENIQYF.

The rearrangement joins TRBV24-1 to TRBJ2-1; tentatively, D is TRBD2 (5 bases). With 3 bases removed from V and 5 bases from J, the gap between germline ends came to 13 bases. Per germline, CDR1 KGHDR and CDR2 SFDVKD. The CDR3 has 15 amino acids. CDR3 protein: CATSDRTAGNNEQFF. For the CDR3, the DNA is TGTGCCACCAGTGATCGGACCGCGGGCAACAATGAGCAGTTCTTC.

The chain links TRBV28 to TRBJ2-3; TRBD2 agrees at 9 bases. CDR1 is MDHEN, CDR2 SYDVKM, per germline. The V and J ends lost 4 bases and 4 bases, in that order; junction bases with no gene match: 9. This CDR3 is 16 amino acids long. The CDR3 DNA reads as TGTGCCAGCAGTTCGAGCTTAGCGGGAGCGGCAGATACGCAGTATTTT. This codes for CASSSSLAGAADTQYF.

The chain employs TRBV13 and TRBJ2-4; TRBD2 aligns across 8 bases. The germline V gene has CDR1 PRHDT and CDR2 FYEKMQ (reference sequence). The CDR3 spans 14 residues. The junction had 5 bases not matched to a gene; V was cut back by 2 bases and J by 8 bases. The CDR3 region has the DNA TGTGCCAGCAGCTTACGGGGGGGTTCGGACATTCAGTACTTC. This sequence encodes CASSLRGGSDIQYF.

This clone came up once. The chain uses TRBV20-1 and TRBJ2-1; D call uncertain. The CDR3 consists of 11 residues. From germline, CDR1 is DFQATT and CDR2 SNEGSKA (reference sequence). The V end lost 3 bases, the J end lost 5 bases, and 5 bases lay between the germline ends. CDR3 bases: TGCAGTGCTAGGCAGGACAATGAGCAGTTCTTC. Protein sequence: CSARQDNEQFF.

This clone was seen a handful of times. V and J are TRBV6-6 and TRBJ2-2; the D gene is possibly TRBD1 (6 bases). CDR1 MNHNY and CDR2 SVGAGI come from the germline V gene (reference sequence). Trimming left V 4 bases short and J 4 bases short, with 16 bases between. The length of the CDR3 is 16 residues. The CDR3 DNA reads TGTGCCAGCAGTTCGACAGGCGGGTCAGCCACCGGGGAGCTGTTTTTT. As protein: CASSSTGGSATGELFF.

The V gene is TRBV7-9, the J gene TRBJ2-7, with 7 bases matching TRBD2. Per germline, CDR1 SEHNR and CDR2 FQNEAQ (reference sequence). Trimming at V came to 4 bases and at J to 3 bases, leaving 3 bases not matched to a gene. This CDR3 is 13 amino acids long. In DNA form, the CDR3 reads TGTGCCAGCAGCTCGGGACTATACTACGAGCAGTACTTC. It specifies CASSSGLYYEQYF.

The genes are TRBV2 and TRBJ2-6; 7 nucleotides agree with TRBD1. V dropped 7 bases and J dropped 0; count of bases not matched to a gene: 15. The CDR3 runs to 19 residues. In germline, CDR1 is SNHLY, CDR2 FYNNEI. In nucleotides, the CDR3 is TGTGCCAGCACCGGCGACCGGGACAGACGATCCTCTGGGGCCAACGTCCTGACTTTC. This codes for CASTGDRDRRSSGANVLTF.

This chain uses TRBV27 with TRBJ1-2; no firm D call. The germline CDR1 and CDR2 sequences are MNHEY and SMNVEV (reference sequence). V shed 0 bases and J shed 6 bases, with 11 bases lying between them. The CDR3 is 14 residues long. The CDR3 is CASSLSSRVHGYTF. As DNA, the CDR3 is TGTGCCAGCAGTTTATCTTCCCGGGTTCATGGCTACACCTTC.

The chain carries TRBV18 and TRBJ1-1, with D possibly matching TRBD1 (6 bases). Trimming cost V 3 bases and J 3 bases, with 14 bases left between them. Germline loops: CDR1 KGHSH, CDR2 LQKENI. The CDR3 has 15 residues. CDR3 nucleotides: TGTGCCAGCTCACCTTTTTCGGGGGGCCACACTGAAGCTTTCTTT. Amino acids: CASSPFSGGHTEAFF.

This clone was observed a handful of times. The chain employs TRBV6-1 and TRBJ2-2; the D is unclear. V lost 3 bases to trimming and J lost 1 base, with 12 bases between them. In germline, CDR1 is MNHNS, CDR2 SASEGT. The CDR3 has 16 amino acids. The CDR3 DNA is TGTGCCAGCAGTGATTTACGTGGGCTGAACACCGGGGAGCTGTTTTTT. Protein sequence: CASSDLRGLNTGELFF.

The V gene is TRBV7-8, the J gene TRBJ1-6; D might be TRBD1 (6 bases). Germline V lookup: CDR1 SGHVS, CDR2 FQNEAQ. The V end was cut by 5 bases, the J end by 4 bases, with 18 bases between. The CDR3 runs 17 residues. The CDR3 DNA sequence: TGTGCCAGCAGCCGTGGGGGGGGCATGGAATATAATTCACCCCTCCACTTT. Its translation: CASSRGGGMEYNSPLHF.

The rearrangement links TRBV28 to TRBJ1-5; D not certain. V was pared by 3 bases and J by 0 bases, with 9 bases between. The CDR3 totals 15 residues. Germline assignment: CDR1 MDHEN and CDR2 SYDVKM. The CDR3, as DNA: TGTGCCAGCAGTTTTGCAGGTCATAGCAATCAGCCCCAGCATTTT. Its translation: CASSFAGHSNQPQHF.

This chain uses TRBV18 with TRBJ2-2; 10 positions agree with TRBD1. Looked up from germline, CDR1 is KGHSH and CDR2 is LQKENI. CDR3 length equals 16 residues. J was trimmed by 2 bases and V by 3 bases; bases with no gene match: 3. Here the CDR3 reads CASSPDRGPNTGELFF. The DNA of the CDR3 is TGTGCCAGCTCACCCGACAGGGGGCCTAACACCGGGGAGCTGTTTTTT.

The chain recombines TRBV6-6 with TRBJ2-1; 10 nucleotides match TRBD1. The CDR3 length is 14 residues. In germline, CDR1 is MNHNY, CDR2 SVGAGI (reference sequence). The trim removed 6 bases at V and 8 bases at J, leaving 7 bases unmatched. For the CDR3, the DNA is TGTGCCAGCAGACGGGGACAGGGGTTGGATGAGCAGTTCTTC. Protein: CASRRGQGLDEQFF.

This clone has a single count. The V call is TRBV4-2, the J call TRBJ2-5; D is uncertain. The CDR3 runs to 13 residues. The ends were cut back, 1 base at V and 4 bases at J, with 7 bases in the middle. Germline CDR1 reads LGHNA; CDR2 reads YNFKEQ. CDR3 DNA sequence: TGTGCCAGCAGCCAAGTTCCGGGAGAGACCCAGTACTTC. Encoded protein: CASSQVPGETQYF.

Comment on this clone: Sequence at one end of the junction differs from germline and may be a read error. The gene calls are TRBV6-1 and TRBJ2-7; D remains ambiguous. Per germline, CDR1 MNHNS and CDR2 SASEGT. This CDR3 region has 12 residues. The CDR3 nucleotides are TGTGCCAGCAGTGAAGATTGGTCGCACAAGACATTC. Translation: CASSEDWSHKTF.

The rearrangement links TRBV29-1 to TRBJ2-6; weak D call: TRBD1 (6 bases). The germline CDR1 and CDR2 sequences are SQVTM and ANQGSEA. V shed 0 bases and J shed 0 bases, with 15 bases lying between them. The CDR3 extends over 18 amino acids. In DNA, the CDR3 is TGCAGCGTTGAAGATGGGTGGGACACCCTCTCTGGGGCCAACGTCCTGACTTTC. Residues: CSVEDGWDTLSGANVLTF. The full variable domain, with the rest looked up from reference TRBV29-1 and TRBJ2-6, is SAVISQKPSRDICQRGTSLTIQCQVDSQVTMMFWYRQQPGQSLTLIATANQGSEATYESGFVIDKFPISRPNLTFSTLTVSNMSPEDSSIYLCSVEDGWDTLSGANVLTFGAGSRLTVL.

The V and J genes are TRBV9 and TRBJ1-6, with D hard to call. With 4 bases removed from V and 5 bases from J, the gap between germline ends came to 10 bases. The CDR3 is 14 amino acids. From germline, CDR1 is SGDLS and CDR2 YYNGEE. CDR3: CASSPGGDNSPLHF. Written as DNA, the CDR3 is TGTGCCAGCAGCCCAGGAGGCGATAATTCACCCCTCCACTTT.

The V call is TRBV4-1, the J call TRBJ2-2; 8 bases line up with TRBD1. Germline values: CDR1 MGHRA, CDR2 YSYEKL. The CDR3 has 18 amino acids. J lost 4 bases, V lost 0 bases, and 10 bases had no gene match. CDR3 in DNA: TGCGCCAGCAGCCAAGATAATGGGGCAGGGGGCCCCACCGGGGAGCTGTTTTTT. Amino acids: CASSQDNGAGGPTGELFF.

This clone was counted between two and nine times. The J gene is TRBJ1-2, the V gene TRBV27; TRBD1 matches at 7 bases. This CDR3 has 15 amino acids. V trimming: 2 bases; J trimming: 0 bases; junction bases outside the gene matches: 3. Per germline, CDR1 MNHEY and CDR2 SMNVEV (reference sequence). The CDR3 loop reads CASSLRTGTNYGYTF. DNA of the CDR3: TGTGCCAGCAGTTTAAGGACAGGCACTAACTATGGCTACACCTTC.

To note about this clone: Relative to the germline gene, one junction end is altered; a read error may explain this. J is TRBJ2-7 and V is TRBV6-1; TRBD2 is a possible D gene (7 bases). CDR1 MNHNS and CDR2 SASEGT come from the germline V gene. CDR3 size: 14 residues. The chain's CDR3 is CASREGGNYYEQYF. CDR3 DNA: TGTGCCAGCCGTGAGGGGGGGAACTACTACGAGCAGTACTTC.